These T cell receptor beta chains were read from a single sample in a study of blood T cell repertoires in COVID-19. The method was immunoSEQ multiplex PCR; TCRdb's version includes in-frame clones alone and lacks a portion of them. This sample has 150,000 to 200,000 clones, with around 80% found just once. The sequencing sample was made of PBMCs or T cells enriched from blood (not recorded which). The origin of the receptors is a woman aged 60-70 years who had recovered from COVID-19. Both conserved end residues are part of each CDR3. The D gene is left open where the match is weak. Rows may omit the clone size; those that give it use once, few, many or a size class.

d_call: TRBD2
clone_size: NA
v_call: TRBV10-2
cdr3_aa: CASNGPGLAGGPTYNEQFF

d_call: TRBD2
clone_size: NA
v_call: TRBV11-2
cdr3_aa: CASSRAGRTPYNEQFF

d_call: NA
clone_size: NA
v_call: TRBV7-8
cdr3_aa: CASSLAGSTNEKLFF

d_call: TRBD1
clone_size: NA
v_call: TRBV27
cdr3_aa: CASSSPSDRGRGETQYF

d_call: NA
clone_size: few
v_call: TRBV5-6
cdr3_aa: CASSADWWQGNGELFF

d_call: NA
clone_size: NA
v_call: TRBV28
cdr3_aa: CASILGAGVRNEQFF

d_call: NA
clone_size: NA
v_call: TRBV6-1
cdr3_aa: CASSDRAAGSYNEQFF

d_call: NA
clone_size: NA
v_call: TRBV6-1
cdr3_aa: CASTQEPNTGELFF

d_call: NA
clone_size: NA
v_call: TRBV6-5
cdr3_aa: CASTPGRRSSYEQYF

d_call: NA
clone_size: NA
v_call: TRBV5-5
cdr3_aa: CASSLSRLNTEAFF

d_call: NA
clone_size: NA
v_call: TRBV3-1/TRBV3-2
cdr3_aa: CASSQRDSYNEQFF

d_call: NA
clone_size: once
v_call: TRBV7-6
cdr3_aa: CASSLGRNTEAFF

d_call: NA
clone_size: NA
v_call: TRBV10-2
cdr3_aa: CASSDQGTSTPLYF

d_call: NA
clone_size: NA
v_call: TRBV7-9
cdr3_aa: CASSLEDDQPQHF

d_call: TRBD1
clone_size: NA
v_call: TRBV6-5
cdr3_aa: CASSPTGTNQPQHF

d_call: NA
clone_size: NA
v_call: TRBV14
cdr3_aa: CASSHLDRLNSPLHF

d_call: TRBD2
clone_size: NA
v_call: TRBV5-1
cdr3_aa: CASSWSSGRYTDTQYF

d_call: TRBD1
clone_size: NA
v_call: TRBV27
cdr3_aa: CASSFLTPTGGVGTEAFF

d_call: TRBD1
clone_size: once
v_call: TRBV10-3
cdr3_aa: CAISADRVATEAFF

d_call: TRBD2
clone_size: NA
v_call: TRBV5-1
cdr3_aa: CASSPGLAGGPSTDTQYF

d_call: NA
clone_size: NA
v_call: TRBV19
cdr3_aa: CASSIDRHGGTGANVLTF

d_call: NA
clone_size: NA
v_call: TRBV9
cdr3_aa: CASSVGEGVTGNTIYF

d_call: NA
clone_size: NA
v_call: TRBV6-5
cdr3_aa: CATRPDWSSYEQYF

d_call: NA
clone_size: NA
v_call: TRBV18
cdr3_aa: CASSPRLQETQYF

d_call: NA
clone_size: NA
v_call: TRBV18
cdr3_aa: CASSPKMISGVTNYGYTF